The T cell receptor (beta chain) under discussion was sequenced for a study of early T cells in non-severe SARS-CoV-2 infection (dated by TCRdb to 2020 to 2022). A note on the overall study: Because TCR sequencing relied on bulk RNA taken from unsorted whole blood, pairing of alpha and beta chains was not possible.

This was a case-control study nested in a cohort of healthcare workers in London, UK, who had nasopharyngeal swab PCR tests and blood samples taken every week. Between 23 and 31 March 2020, the week of the UK lockdown, healthcare workers were enrolled and then followed up weekly for as long as 16 weeks. Broader findings and caveats from the paper: Matching against VDJdb was skewed toward anti-spike CD8 responses, likely underestimated virus-specific expansions, and missed private and CD4 specificities.

Receptors were amplified or captured by 5' RACE. The sample was run on a NextSeq 500. The TCR library protocol attached unique molecular identifiers to individual cDNA molecules to correct for sequencing error and PCR bias. Sequencing covered both TCR alpha and beta chains, and within each sample the abundances of alpha and beta sequences were tightly co-correlated. The original methods were these. Decombinator V4 was used to annotate TCR sequences for V gene, J gene and CDR3. TCRs were defined as expanded if a significant change between any two time points was detected under a Poisson model with p below 0.0001. TCR abundances were normalised to the total number of TCRs sequenced in each sample and reported as counts per million. MAIT TCRs were defined by TRAV1-2 paired with TRAJ12, TRAJ20 or TRAJ33, and iNKT TCRs by TRAV10 paired with TRAJ18. VDJdb, accessed on 1 November 2021, was searched for TCRs annotated for CMV, EBV and SARS-CoV-2, and TCRs annotated for more than one antigen were excluded. The raw public reads went through TCRdb reprocessing: fastp at Q25, MiXCR clone calling, in-frame beta chains kept. Records with the same CDR3 protein are collapsed into one entry carrying the most frequent genes and DNA. TCRdb's processing, not the study's, gives the V and J calls here. For this sample there are around 52,000 distinct CDR3 sequences; 10% to 15% appear just once. The ten largest clones represent about 3% of the sample.

Ten or more counts support this clonotype. Its antigen has not been determined. Nothing much larger sits one base from this clone, and base qualities are not available. Its CDR3 holds 20 amino acids, cysteine through phenylalanine. Of all the DNA, just the CDR3 is kept, 60 bases in frame from base 1. A distance of 28 bases separates the germline ends of V and J, which lose 0 bases and 7 bases respectively. Taken from the germline V gene, the CDR1 and CDR2 loops are MNHEY and SVGEGT. Sequencing was carried out using whole blood. Recombination joined TRBV6-2 or TRBV6-3 with TRBJ2-1; the D region may be TRBD1 or TRBD2, each matching 5 bases equally. The sequence was collected from an adult who was a healthcare worker with PCR-confirmed SARS-CoV-2 infection or an uninfected control (not recorded which). The DNA is TGTGCCAGCAGTTACTCAATTCGGGACCTGAGAGTAGAAGGTTATAATGAGCAGTTCTTC. This translates into CASSYSIRDLRVEGYNEQFF.